This T cell receptor beta chain was observed in a study of T cell responses to AZD1222 COVID-19 vaccine. The data were produced by immunoSEQ multiplex PCR, yet TCRdb's version contains in-frame clones alone and is incomplete. The data contain tens of thousands of clones, approximately 80% of them singletons. The CDR3 contains 16 residues. V dropped 4 bases and J dropped 7 bases, with 22 bases sitting between them. The germline V gene has CDR1 LNHDA and CDR2 SQIVND (reference sequence). The sequence derives from an adult who received the AZD1222 COVID-19 vaccine. The specimen comprised peripheral blood, sampled 28 days after the second AZD1222 dose. This chain connects TRBV19 to TRBJ1-2, with D tentatively TRBD1 (5 bases). The DNA for the CDR3 is TGTGCCAGTAGTAAAGACTTACGGGGCGGGCTAGGTGGCTACACCTTC. Encoded protein: CASSKDLRGGLGGYTF.